The 9 T cell receptor beta chains reported below all come from one sample, sequenced in a study of vaccination and CD4 T cells after COVID-19. Their specific antigens are unknown. Sequenced with the Oncomine TCR Beta short-read assay was DNA taken from cultured CD4+ T cells. One entry per CDR3 protein results from TCRdb running MiXCR on the PCR reads. The data show about 21,000 distinct CDR3 sequences, around 50% seen once. Treatment reported: roughly 11-day PBMC culture with coronavirus spike peptide pools or control peptides (ViraFEST assay). The sample was CD4+ T cells from blood, cultured in vitro. All receptors derive from a human donor who had recovered from COVID-19.

The chain joins TRBV28 to TRBJ1-2; TRBD1 matches at 8 bases. Germline-derived CDR1 and CDR2 are MDHEN and SYDVKM. With V trimmed by 5 bases and J by 6 bases, 8 bases remained unmatched. The CDR3 has 14 amino acids. CDR3: CASSQSGGADGYTF. The CDR3 DNA sequence: TGTGCCAGCAGTCAGTCAGGGGGCGCGGATGGCTACACCTTC.

The chain carries TRBV5-1 and TRBJ2-5, with 11 bases fitting TRBD1. This CDR3 has 15 amino acids. V lost 0 bases to trimming and J lost 6 bases; unmatched junction nucleotides: 4. Germline V gene lookup returns CDR1 SGHRS and CDR2 YFSETQ. Here the CDR3 DNA reads TGCGCCAGCAGCTTGGCGGGACAGGGGGTGAAGACCCAGTACTTC. It codes for CASSLAGQGVKTQYF.

This clonotype was seen more than once but under ten times. The rearrangement joins TRBV24-1 to TRBJ1-2, with D maybe TRBD1 (5 bases). V was trimmed by 4 bases and J by 8 bases, leaving 16 bases between them. Germline values: CDR1 KGHDR, CDR2 SFDVKD. The CDR3 runs 14 residues. The CDR3 sequence: CATSDTRDGVGYTF. CDR3 nucleotides: TGTGCCACCAGTGACACCCGGGACGGTGTAGGCTACACCTTC.

The rearrangement joins TRBV5-1 to TRBJ2-1; 8 nucleotides line up with TRBD2. V was pared by 4 bases and J by 5 bases, with 11 bases of the junction left unmatched. CDR1 SGHRS and CDR2 YFSETQ come from the germline V gene. The CDR3 has 16 amino acids. The CDR3 DNA follows: TGCGCCAGCAGCGAAGGAGGAACGGGAGGGCACAATGAGCAGTTCTTC. Translating it yields CASSEGGTGGHNEQFF.

The chain has TRBV9 and TRBJ1-2; D is undetermined. Germline V gene sequence: CDR1 SGDLS, CDR2 YYNGEE. Trimming cost V 4 bases and J 7 bases, with 20 bases left between them. The CDR3 spans 15 residues. The chain's CDR3 is CASSPLPNVGGGYTF. As DNA, the CDR3 is TGTGCCAGCAGCCCCCTCCCGAACGTGGGTGGTGGCTACACCTTC.

The chain combines TRBV6-2 or TRBV6-3 with TRBJ2-3, with a possible D match to TRBD1 (6 bases). The CDR3 is 22 amino acids. Germline CDR1 and CDR2: MNHEY and SVGEGT. Deletions cut 5 bases from V and 0 bases from J, with 33 bases between. The CDR3 DNA reads TGTGCCAGCAGTCAACTCTTTGAGGCGTGGACAGTGAACCTGCCTAGCACAGATACGCAGTATTTT. This codes for CASSQLFEAWTVNLPSTDTQYF.

V gene TRBV19 combines with J gene TRBJ1-3; 7 nucleotides line up with TRBD1. Germline V lookup: CDR1 LNHDA, CDR2 SQIVND (reference sequence). The CDR3 covers 15 residues. The V and J ends lost 4 bases and 4 bases, in that order; junction bases with no gene match: 7. CDR3 residues: CASSTEGQVGNTIYF. CDR3 nucleotides: TGTGCCAGTAGTACGGAAGGACAGGTCGGAAACACCATATATTTT.

The V gene is TRBV7-9, the J gene TRBJ2-3, with 11 bases identical to TRBD1. This CDR3 is 15 amino acids long. V trimming: 4 bases; J trimming: 4 bases; junction bases outside the gene matches: 4. The V gene's germline CDR1 is SEHNR and CDR2 FQNEAQ (reference sequence). In DNA, the CDR3 is TGTGCCAGCAGCTCCGGGACAGGGGGACCAGATACGCAGTATTTT. This gives the protein CASSSGTGGPDTQYF.

The chain joins TRBV7-2 to TRBJ2-1, with D maybe TRBD2 (5 bases). V gave up 1 base and J gave up 4 bases, with 20 bases separating them. Germline V lookup: CDR1 SGHTA, CDR2 FQGNSA. This CDR3 region has 18 residues. This CDR3 reads CASSLGLWQRREYNEQFF. The CDR3 bases are TGTGCCAGCAGCTTAGGGCTATGGCAGCGACGGGAATACAATGAGCAGTTCTTC.